This entry lists 4 T cell receptor beta chains sequenced from one sample in a study of chemoradiotherapy in HPV16-positive cancers. Using immunoSEQ multiplex PCR, the repertoire was profiled, and TCRdb retains in-frame clones only, with some absent. This table holds over 8,500 clones, about 85% found once. Sequenced material: tumor tissue, taken from a patient who underwent chemoradiotherapy. These receptors were obtained from a human donor with HPV-associated anogenital cancer.

The chain employs TRBV7-2 and TRBJ2-2, with D uncertain. The V gene's germline CDR1 is SGHTA and CDR2 FQGNSA. The V and J ends lost 3 bases and 5 bases respectively, with 10 bases between them. The CDR3 sequence is 14 residues long. The CDR3 reads CASSLTRNTGELFF. DNA for the CDR3: TGTGCCAGCAGCTTGACACGGAATACCGGGGAGCTGTTTTTT.

This clone was picked up one time. The chain combines TRBV27 with TRBJ2-1; TRBD2 matches 9 bases. Losses at the gene ends were 3 bases for V and 7 bases for J; bases not matched to a gene: 7. Looked up from germline, CDR1 is MNHEY and CDR2 is SMNVEV (reference sequence). This CDR3 has 15 residues. CDR3 DNA sequence: TGTGCCAGCAGTTTCGCGGGGGGGCAGAGGAATGAGCAGTTCTTC. Translation: CASSFAGGQRNEQFF.

This rearrangement joins TRBV30 to TRBJ1-2; no clear D. Trimming removed 8 bases at V and 2 bases at J, with 9 bases between. The CDR3 covers 11 residues. The germline V gene has CDR1 GTSNPN and CDR2 SVGIG (reference sequence). As DNA, the CDR3 is TGTGCCCAGTCGGCGAACTATGGCTACACCTTC. This codes for CAQSANYGYTF.

The chain employs TRBV13 and TRBJ1-1; 9 nucleotides line up with TRBD1. The CDR3 consists of 15 residues. The germline V gene encodes CDR1 PRHDT and CDR2 FYEKMQ (reference sequence). Unmatched junction bases numbered 9, after V lost 2 bases and J lost 8 bases. CDR3 coding DNA: TGTGCCAGCAGCTTATTGGGGACAGGGCCTCACGAAGCTTTCTTT. Encoded protein: CASSLLGTGPHEAFF.